This entry lists 32 T cell receptor beta chains sequenced from one sample in a study of OX40 agonist ivuxolimab in advanced cancers. Libraries were prepared by immunoSEQ multiplex PCR; TCRdb keeps only in-frame clonotypes and omits some of them. In the table there are some 66,000 clones, approximately 88% of which are singletons. The sequences come from CD4+ or CD8+ T cells sorted from blood, collected in a trial of the OX40 agonist ivuxolimab. Receptor source: an adult with an advanced solid tumor such as melanoma, head and neck, liver or kidney cancer.

This chain uses TRBV6-5 with TRBJ2-5; D may be TRBD1 (6 bases). Germline CDR1 MNHEY, CDR2 SVGAGI. V lost 6 bases and J 1 base, leaving 12 bases between the germline ends. The CDR3 has 14 amino acids. The CDR3 loop is CASRSQGLQETQYF. CDR3 in DNA: TGTGCCAGCAGATCACAGGGCCTCCAAGAGACCCAGTACTTC.

The rearrangement joins TRBV7-2 to TRBJ2-1; weak D call: TRBD2 (5 bases). The germline gives CDR1 SGHTA, CDR2 FQGNSA. The V gene lost 2 bases and the J gene lost 2 bases, with 13 bases spanning the gap. This CDR3 contains 16 residues. The CDR3 spells CASSLRRYATYNEQFF. CDR3 nucleotide sequence: TGTGCCAGCAGCTTAAGGAGGTATGCAACCTACAATGAGCAGTTCTTC.

V and J are TRBV11-1 and TRBJ2-4; tentatively, D is TRBD2 (6 bases). Germline V CDR1 and CDR2: SGHAT, FQDESV (reference sequence). This CDR3 comprises 13 residues. Trimming pared 5 bases from V and 11 bases from J, leaving 16 bases between. The CDR3 DNA is TGTGCCAGCAGCGCCGTTCTTAGCGGTCTTCAGTACTTC. Translated: CASSAVLSGLQYF.

The chain joins TRBV5-4 to TRBJ1-2, with 7 bases fitting TRBD1. CDR3 length equals 15 residues. Germline V gives CDR1 SGHNT, CDR2 YYREEE (reference sequence). V dropped 4 bases and J dropped 2; count of bases not matched to a gene: 8. CDR3 amino acids: CASSKGQQINYGYTF. In DNA form, the CDR3 reads TGTGCCAGCAGCAAGGGACAGCAAATAAACTATGGCTACACCTTC.

The chain links TRBV7-2 to TRBJ2-7, with TRBD1 as a possible D gene (6 bases). V was trimmed by 1 base and J by 4 bases, leaving 11 bases between them. Germline V lookup: CDR1 SGHTA, CDR2 FQGNSA. The CDR3 extends over 14 amino acids. The CDR3 sequence: CASSLDWTAYEQYF. DNA for the CDR3: TGTGCCAGCAGCTTAGATTGGACAGCTTACGAGCAGTACTTC.

CDR3 protein: CSASRGTGYEQYF. CDR3 sequence (DNA): TGCAGCGCGAGCCGAGGGACAGGGTACGAGCAGTACTTC. The chain carries TRBV29-1 and TRBJ2-7, with 9 bases lining up with TRBD1. The CDR3 runs to 13 residues. CDR1 is SQVTM and CDR2 is ANQGSEA in the germline V gene. The ends lost 7 bases at V and 4 bases at J; junction bases unmatched: 8.

The V and J genes are TRBV5-4 and TRBJ2-1; D gene unclear. CDR3 length: 12 residues. The V gene lost 0 bases and the J gene lost 8 bases, with 6 bases spanning the gap. Germline V gene data show CDR1 as SGHNT and CDR2 as YYREEE (reference sequence). CDR3 DNA sequence: TGTGCCAGCAGCTTGGTGGGATATGAGCAGTTCTTC. As protein: CASSLVGYEQFF.

The chain couples TRBV5-1 to TRBJ2-3; D might be TRBD1 (6 bases). Germline CDR1 is SGHRS and CDR2 is YFSETQ. The CDR3 extends over 14 amino acids. With 4 bases removed from V and 3 bases from J, the gap between germline ends came to 12 bases. The CDR3 nucleotides read TGCGCCAGCAGCCCACAGGGTCGGACAGATACGCAGTATTTT. Translated: CASSPQGRTDTQYF.

The chain recombines TRBV27 with TRBJ2-7, with 7 bases matching TRBD2. With 5 bases clipped from V and 6 bases from J, the junction kept 7 bases outside the gene matches. From germline, CDR1 is MNHEY and CDR2 SMNVEV (reference sequence). The CDR3 loop spans 13 amino acids. The CDR3 region is CASSQKSGGEQYF. In nucleotides, the CDR3 is TGTGCCAGCAGTCAAAAATCGGGGGGCGAGCAGTACTTC.

This clone came up a few times. The rearrangement links TRBV7-9 to TRBJ1-2; TRBD1 might be the D (5 bases). Looked up from germline, CDR1 is SEHNR and CDR2 is FQNEAQ (reference sequence). V was cut by 5 bases and J by 8 bases, with 12 bases left in between. The CDR3 runs 12 residues. For the CDR3, the DNA is TGTGCCAGCAGCCCCGGGGGATACGGCTACACCTTC. Translated, it gives CASSPGGYGYTF. Looking up the rest from reference TRBV7-9 and TRBJ1-2 gives the full variable domain: DTGVSQNPRHKITKRGQNVTFRCDPISEHNRLYWYRQTLGQGPEFLTYFQNEAQLEKSRLLSDRFSAERPKGSFSTLEIQRTEQGDSAMYLCASSPGGYGYTFGSGTRLTVV.

The J gene is TRBJ1-4, the V gene TRBV28, with no clear D. Trimming shortened V by 3 bases and J by 5 bases, and 7 bases separated the two germline ends. The CDR3 has 13 amino acids. Per germline, CDR1 MDHEN and CDR2 SYDVKM. In DNA, the CDR3 is TGTGCCAGCAGTTTGGCCGGCAATGAAAAACTGTTTTTT. It is translated as CASSLAGNEKLFF. Variable domain in full (rest from reference TRBV28 and TRBJ1-4): DVKVTQSSRYLVKRTGEKVFLECVQDMDHENMFWYRQDPGLGLRLIYFSYDVKMKEKGDIPEGYSVSREKKERFSLILESASTNQTSMYLCASSLAGNEKLFFGSGTQLSVL.

V and J are TRBV10-3 and TRBJ2-1, with TRBD1 matching over 8 bases. The CDR3 consists of 19 residues. CDR1 is ENHRY, CDR2 SYGVKD, per germline. The V segment lost 5 bases and the J segment 5 bases; nucleotides outside the gene matches: 20. CDR3 nucleotide sequence: TGTGCCATCAGTCCATCTGGACAGGGTTCCCTATGGAGCAACAATGAGCAGTTCTTC. Amino acids: CAISPSGQGSLWSNNEQFF.

This chain joins TRBV30 and TRBJ1-6; 10 bases agree with TRBD1. The V gene's germline CDR1 is GTSNPN and CDR2 SVGIG (reference sequence). CDR3 length: 13 residues. V gave up 8 bases and J gave up 7 bases; unmatched junction bases: 5. The CDR3 region is CAGTGVFNSPLHF. In nucleotides, the CDR3 is TGTGCCGGGACAGGGGTCTTCAATTCACCCCTCCACTTT. The complete variable domain, with remaining parts taken from reference TRBV30 and TRBJ1-6, reads SQTIHQWPATLVQPVGSPLSLECTVEGTSNPNLYWYRQAAGRGLQLLFYSVGIGQISSEVPQNLSASRPQDRQFILSSKKLLLSDSGFYLCAGTGVFNSPLHFGNGTRLTVT.

In its sample, this clone was seen a few times. The CDR3 DNA reads TGCAGTGCTAGCGAGTCAGATACGCAGTATTTT. It translates to CSASESDTQYF. V gene TRBV20-1 combines with J gene TRBJ2-3; no clear D. The length of the CDR3 is 11 residues. In germline, CDR1 is DFQATT, CDR2 SNEGSKA (reference sequence). V was shortened by 3 bases and J by 4 bases, with 5 bases between the two germline ends.

This chain uses TRBV19 with TRBJ1-1, with TRBD1 as a possible D gene (5 bases). The CDR3 covers 13 residues. Between the trimmed V and J ends, which lost 2 bases and 1 base, there was a span of 5 bases. Germline assignment: CDR1 LNHDA and CDR2 SQIVND (reference sequence). The CDR3 spells CASSITGNTEAFF. CDR3 nucleotides: TGTGCCAGTAGTATAACAGGGAACACTGAAGCTTTCTTT.

The chain combines TRBV6-1 with TRBJ2-7; D is unresolved. V was pared by 2 bases and J by 4 bases, with 15 bases between. This CDR3 has 15 amino acids. Germline V gene sequence: CDR1 MNHNS, CDR2 SASEGT. As DNA, the CDR3 is TGTGCCAGCAGTGAAATTGCAGGTGTTACGTACGAGCAGTACTTC. Translating it yields CASSEIAGVTYEQYF.

The V and J genes are TRBV9 and TRBJ2-1; D is unresolved. The CDR3 is 13 residues long. The V end was cut by 0 bases, the J end by 4 bases, with 5 bases between. Germline CDR1 is SGDLS and CDR2 is YYNGEE. The chain's CDR3 is CASSVDRYNEQFF. The DNA of the CDR3 is TGTGCCAGCAGCGTAGACAGATACAATGAGCAGTTCTTC. The full variable domain, in which reference TRBV9 and TRBJ2-1 provide the parts outside the CDR3, is DSGVTQTPKHLITATGQRVTLRCSPRSGDLSVYWYQQSLDQGLQFLIQYYNGEERAKGNILERFSAQQFPDLHSELNLSSLELGDSALYFCASSVDRYNEQFFGPGTRLTVL.

The V and J genes are TRBV7-9 and TRBJ1-1; D is undetermined. The V gene's germline CDR1 is SEHNR and CDR2 FQNEAQ (reference sequence). The CDR3 runs 15 residues. Deletions cut 6 bases from V and 0 bases from J, with 14 bases between. In DNA, the CDR3 is TGTGCCAGCAGTGCGGACGGTAAGCTGAACACTGAAGCTTTCTTT. This translates into CASSADGKLNTEAFF.

This rearrangement joins TRBV2 to TRBJ2-7; D unclear. Germline values: CDR1 SNHLY, CDR2 FYNNEI. This CDR3 spans 13 amino acids. Trimming stripped 4 bases from V and 3 bases from J, with 10 bases between. The CDR3 spells CASSVRDGYEQYF. The CDR3, as DNA: TGTGCCAGCAGTGTCCGCGACGGCTACGAGCAGTACTTC.

CDR3 amino acids: CSAGGGSEGYTF. The CDR3 DNA sequence: TGCAGCGCTGGGGGGGGTTCAGAGGGCTACACCTTC. The V and J genes are TRBV29-1 and TRBJ1-2; the D gene is possibly TRBD1 (5 bases). This CDR3 is 12 amino acids long. Trimming took off 7 bases at V and 8 bases at J, with 17 bases between the two ends. Germline CDR1 reads SQVTM; CDR2 reads ANQGSEA. The complete variable domain, with remaining parts taken from reference TRBV29-1 and TRBJ1-2, reads SAVISQKPSRDICQRGTSLTIQCQVDSQVTMMFWYRQQPGQSLTLIATANQGSEATYESGFVIDKFPISRPNLTFSTLTVSNMSPEDSSIYLCSAGGGSEGYTFGSGTRLTVV.

In DNA, the CDR3 is TGTGCCATCAGTGAGTGGGACAGGGGTATCTTGAACACTGAAGCTTTCTTT. It yields the protein CAISEWDRGILNTEAFF. This rearrangement joins TRBV10-3 to TRBJ1-1, with TRBD1 identical over 10 bases. The length of the CDR3 is 17 residues. The V gene end was trimmed by 1 base and the J gene end by 0 bases; junction bases not matched to a gene: 5. Germline loops: CDR1 ENHRY, CDR2 SYGVKD.

This clone was counted between two and nine times. The chain joins TRBV10-2 to TRBJ2-2; 8 bases are a match to TRBD2. This CDR3 comprises 14 residues. The V segment lost 7 bases and the J segment 3 bases; nucleotides outside the gene matches: 4. CDR1 is WSHSY and CDR2 is SAAADI in the germline V gene. CDR3 sequence: CASNGLAYTGELFF. As DNA, the CDR3 is TGCGCCAGCAATGGACTAGCCTACACCGGGGAGCTGTTTTTT.

The rearrangement joins TRBV5-1 to TRBJ1-1; D not resolved. Trimming took 0 bases from V and 1 from J, leaving 4 bases between them. The CDR3 length is 13 residues. CDR1 is SGHRS and CDR2 is YFSETQ in the germline V gene. CDR3 in DNA: TGCGCCAGCAGCTTGGAACAGAACACTGAAGCTTTCTTT. Translating gives CASSLEQNTEAFF.

This rearrangement joins TRBV7-2 to TRBJ1-1; D is uncertain. The germline CDR1 and CDR2 sequences are SGHTA and FQGNSA. CDR3 length equals 15 residues. V lost 4 bases and J lost 4, with 16 bases in between. CDR3 nucleotide sequence: TGTGCCAGCAGCTCAGACCTCCCGACCATCACTGAAGCTTTCTTT. It codes for CASSSDLPTITEAFF.

This clone was observed once. This chain joins TRBV7-2 and TRBJ2-6; D ambiguous. The V and J ends lost 5 bases and 0 bases respectively, with 11 bases between them. This CDR3 is built from 16 residues. Germline V lookup: CDR1 SGHTA, CDR2 FQGNSA. Here the CDR3 DNA reads TGTGCCAGCAGCCCCGTTGGCGTCTCTGGGGCCAACGTCCTGACTTTC. Encoded protein: CASSPVGVSGANVLTF.

The chain has TRBV4-2 and TRBJ2-3; D not certain. The CDR3 spans 12 residues. Trimming removed 3 bases from V and 5 bases from J, with 6 bases in between. Germline CDR1 and CDR2: LGHNA and YNFKEQ. The CDR3 sequence is CASSQGRDTQYF. The CDR3 region has the DNA TGTGCCAGCAGCCAGGGAAGAGATACGCAGTATTTT.

This clone occurred a few times. The chain has TRBV9 and TRBJ1-2, with D hard to call. The CDR3 totals 17 residues. Germline CDR1 and CDR2: SGDLS and YYNGEE. Between the trimmed V and J ends, which lost 0 bases and 8 bases, there was a span of 23 bases. The CDR3 nucleotides read TGTGCCAGCAGCGTAGGATTACATGCAGTTGAGAGAGGGGGCTACACCTTC. As protein: CASSVGLHAVERGGYTF.

The rearrangement uses TRBV19 and TRBJ1-3; 7 bases map to TRBD1. Trimming at V came to 5 bases and at J to 1 base, leaving 2 bases not matched to a gene. The CDR3 is made up of 14 amino acids. Germline CDR1 reads LNHDA; CDR2 reads SQIVND (reference sequence). This CDR3 is CASSYRGSGNTIYF. CDR3 in DNA: TGTGCCAGTAGTTACAGGGGTTCTGGAAACACCATATATTTT.

The chain recombines TRBV27 with TRBJ1-1; TRBD1 matches at 8 bases. CDR1 is MNHEY, CDR2 SMNVEV, per germline (reference sequence). The CDR3 is 14 amino acids. After removal of 5 bases from V and 5 bases from J, the junction contained 7 bases not matched to a gene. The CDR3 coding sequence is TGTGCCAGCAGTCTGGACAGGGTTGGAACTGAAGCTTTCTTT. It yields the protein CASSLDRVGTEAFF.

To note about this clone: The DNA is omitted, as the CDR3 cannot be located on it reliably, and the CDR3 follows TCRdb's listing. V gene TRBV19 combines with J gene TRBJ2-2; TRBD2, the table's D call, was not compared with the DNA. The germline gives CDR1 LNHDA, CDR2 SQIVND (reference sequence). The CDR3 sequence runs 16 residues, both termini included. The CDR3 loop is CASILAHGVYTGELFF.

The V call is TRBV9, the J call TRBJ2-2; D is unresolved. V lost 2 bases, J lost 6 bases, and 11 bases lay in between. The CDR3 has 14 residues. Germline V CDR1 and CDR2: SGDLS, YYNGEE. The CDR3 here is CASSVSESAGELFF. As DNA, the CDR3 is TGTGCCAGCAGCGTCTCCGAGTCGGCCGGGGAGCTGTTTTTT.

The J gene is TRBJ2-1, the V gene TRBV19; TRBD2 agrees at 7 bases. CDR3 length equals 17 residues. Germline V gene data show CDR1 as LNHDA and CDR2 as SQIVND (reference sequence). J was trimmed by 8 bases and V by 6 bases; bases with no gene match: 19. Here the CDR3 reads CASSHLKGTTIGDEQFF. CDR3 bases: TGTGCCAGTAGCCATCTAAAGGGGACTACCATCGGCGATGAGCAGTTCTTC.